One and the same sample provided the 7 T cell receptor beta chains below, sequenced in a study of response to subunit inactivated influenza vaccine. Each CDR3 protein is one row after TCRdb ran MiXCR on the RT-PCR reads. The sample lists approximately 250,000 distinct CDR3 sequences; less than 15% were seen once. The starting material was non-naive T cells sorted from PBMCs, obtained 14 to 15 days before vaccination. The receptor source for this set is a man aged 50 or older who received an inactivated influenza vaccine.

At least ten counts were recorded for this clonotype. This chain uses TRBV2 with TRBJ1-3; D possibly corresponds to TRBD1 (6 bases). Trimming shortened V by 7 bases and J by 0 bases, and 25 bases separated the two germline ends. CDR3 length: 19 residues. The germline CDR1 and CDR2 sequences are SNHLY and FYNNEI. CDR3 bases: TGTGCCAGCAAAGGGGGTGGACCGGGACTCCAGTTCTCTGGAAACACCATATATTTT. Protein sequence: CASKGGGPGLQFSGNTIYF. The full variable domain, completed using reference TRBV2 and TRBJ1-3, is EPEVTQTPSHQVTQMGQEVILRCVPISNHLYFYWYRQILGQKVEFLVSFYNNEISEKSEIFDDQFSVERPDGSNFTLKIRSTKLEDSAMYFCASKGGGPGLQFSGNTIYFGEGSWLTVV.

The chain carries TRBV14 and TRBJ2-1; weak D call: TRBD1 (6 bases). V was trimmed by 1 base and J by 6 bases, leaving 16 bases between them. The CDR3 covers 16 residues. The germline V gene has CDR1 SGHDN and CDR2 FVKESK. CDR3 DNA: TGTGCCAGCAGCCAAGGTGTTTGGACAGAGTTCAATGAGCAGTTCTTC. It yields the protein CASSQGVWTEFNEQFF.

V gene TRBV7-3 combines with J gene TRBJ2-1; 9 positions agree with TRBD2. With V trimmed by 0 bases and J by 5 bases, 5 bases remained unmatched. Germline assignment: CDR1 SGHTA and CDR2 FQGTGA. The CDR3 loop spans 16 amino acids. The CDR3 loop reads CASSLTGGLANNEQFF. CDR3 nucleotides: TGTGCCAGCAGCTTAACGGGGGGACTAGCAAACAATGAGCAGTTCTTC.

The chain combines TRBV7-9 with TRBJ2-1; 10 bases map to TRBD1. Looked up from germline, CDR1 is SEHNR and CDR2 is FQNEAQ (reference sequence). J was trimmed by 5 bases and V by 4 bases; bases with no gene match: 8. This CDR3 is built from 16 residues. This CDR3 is CASSSFGQGVHNEQFF. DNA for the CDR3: TGTGCCAGCAGCTCGTTCGGACAGGGGGTCCACAATGAGCAGTTCTTC.

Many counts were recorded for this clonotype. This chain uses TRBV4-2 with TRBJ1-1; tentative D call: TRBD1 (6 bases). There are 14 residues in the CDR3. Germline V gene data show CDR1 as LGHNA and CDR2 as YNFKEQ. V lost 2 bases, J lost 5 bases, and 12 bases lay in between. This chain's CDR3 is CASSQTQGRTEAFF. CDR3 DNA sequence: TGTGCCAGCAGCCAAACACAGGGTCGGACTGAAGCTTTCTTT.

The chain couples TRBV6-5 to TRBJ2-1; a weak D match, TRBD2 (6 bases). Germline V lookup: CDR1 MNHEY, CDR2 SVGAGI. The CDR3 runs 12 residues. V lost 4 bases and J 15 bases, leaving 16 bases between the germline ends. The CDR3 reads CASSSPGLHPFF. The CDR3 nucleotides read TGTGCCAGCAGTTCTCCGGGACTCCATCCGTTCTTC.

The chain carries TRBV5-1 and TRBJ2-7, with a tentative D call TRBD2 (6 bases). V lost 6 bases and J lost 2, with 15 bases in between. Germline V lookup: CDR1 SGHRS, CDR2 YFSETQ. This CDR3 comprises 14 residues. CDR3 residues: CASTLEGVTYEQYF. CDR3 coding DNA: TGCGCCAGCACCCTGGAGGGTGTAACCTACGAGCAGTACTTC.